Listed below are T cell receptor beta chains from one sample, sequenced in a study of PD-1 blockade in classical Hodgkin lymphoma. Sequencing used immunoSEQ multiplex PCR; TCRdb keeps in-frame clones, though not all of them. The sample lists 40,000 to 45,000 clones, approximately 70% seen once, with around 2.8% in the top ten. This specimen consisted of peripheral blood mononuclear cells (PBMCs), obtained before the second cycle of nivolumab. These receptors were collected from a human donor with classical Hodgkin lymphoma. The CDR3 runs from the conserved cysteine through the conserved F or W. The D gene is left open where the match is weak. The size of a clone is reported for some rows only, either as once, few or many, or as a class for expanded clones.

abundance	d_gene	v_gene	j_gene	len	CDR3aa	CDR3nt
-	-	TRBV19	TRBJ2-3	13	CASSMASTDTQYF	TGTGCCAGTAGTATGGCGAGCACAGATACGCAGTATTTT
few	-	TRBV7-2	TRBJ2-3	15	CASSLEGTGADTQYF	TGTGCCAGCAGCTTAGAAGGTACAGGTGCAGATACGCAGTATTTT
-	TRBD1	TRBV4-3	TRBJ2-5	16	CASSQDLGQGSETQYF	TGCGCCAGCAGCCAAGATTTGGGACAGGGTTCAGAGACCCAGTACTTC
few	-	TRBV30	TRBJ2-6	14	CAWTKGSGANVLTF	TGTGCCTGGACAAAGGGGTCTGGGGCCAACGTCCTGACTTTC
-	-	TRBV10-2	TRBJ1-2	16	CASSESIGGRGDGYTF	TGCGCCAGCAGTGAGTCGATCGGCGGACGGGGCGATGGCTACACCTTC
-	-	TRBV4-2	TRBJ2-5	15	CASSPPGTGKETQYF	TGTGCCAGCAGCCCGCCCGGAACTGGCAAAGAGACCCAGTACTTC
-	-	TRBV6-5	TRBJ2-5	13	CASSYWPVETQYF	TGTGCCAGCAGTTACTGGCCAGTAGAGACCCAGTACTTC
-	-	TRBV28	TRBJ1-5	16	CASSLLPGASNQPQHF	TGTGCCAGCAGTTTATTGCCAGGCGCCAGCAATCAGCCCCAGCATTTT
-	-	TRBV6-5	TRBJ1-3	16	CASSYLSGTSGNTIYF	TGTGCCAGCAGTTACTTGTCGGGGACCTCTGGAAACACCATATATTTT
-	TRBD1	TRBV6-1	TRBJ1-2	15	CASSPDLDREYGYTF	TGTGCCAGCAGCCCCGACTTGGACAGGGAGTATGGCTACACCTTC
-	-	TRBV9	TRBJ2-1	15	CASSVAMTSGKEQFF	TGTGCCAGCAGCGTAGCTATGACTAGTGGTAAGGAGCAGTTCTTC
once	TRBD1	TRBV19	TRBJ1-1	14	CASINRGFLAEAFF	TGTGCCAGTATTAACAGGGGTTTCCTGGCTGAAGCTTTCTTT
once	TRBD1	TRBV18	TRBJ1-4	13	CASRPGQNEKLFF	TGTGCCAGCCGGCCGGGACAGAATGAAAAACTGTTTTTT
-	-	TRBV19	TRBJ1-1	13	CASSIGPGSEAFF	TGTGCCAGTAGTATAGGGCCGGGGAGTGAAGCTTTCTTT
-	-	TRBV15	TRBJ2-1	15	CATSGTGSNINEQFF	TGTGCCACCAGCGGTACAGGGAGTAACATCAATGAGCAGTTCTTC
-	TRBD1	TRBV19	TRBJ1-1	14	CASSARGRDTEAFF	TGTGCCAGTAGTGCCAGGGGGCGCGATACTGAAGCTTTCTTT
-	-	TRBV29-1	TRBJ1-4	13	CSARISPGEKLFF	TGCAGCGCCCGAATTAGTCCGGGGGAAAAACTGTTTTTT
-	TRBD1	TRBV7-9	TRBJ2-1	15	CASSPGQGVRNEQFF	TGTGCCAGCAGCCCGGGACAGGGGGTAAGGAATGAGCAGTTCTTC
-	TRBD1	TRBV19	TRBJ2-3	12	CASDRGRDTQYF	TGTGCCAGCGACAGGGGGCGCGATACGCAGTATTTT
-	-	TRBV4-3	TRBJ2-1	13	CASSQNAYNEQFF	TGCGCCAGCAGCCAAAACGCCTACAATGAGCAGTTCTTC
few	-	TRBV6-5	TRBJ1-3	13	CASLRLPGNTIYF	TGTGCCAGCTTGAGGTTACCTGGAAACACCATATATTTT
-	-	TRBV9	TRBJ2-4	15	CASSVMGGTVDIQYF	TGTGCCAGCAGCGTTATGGGAGGGACAGTGGACATTCAGTACTTC
-	-	TRBV7-3	TRBJ2-5	15	CASSFDGQGWETQYF	TGTGCCAGCAGCTTCGACGGGCAGGGGTGGGAGACCCAGTACTTC
-	-	TRBV29-1	TRBJ1-3	14	CSVVGGRSGNTIYF	TGCAGCGTTGTGGGGGGCCGCTCTGGAAACACCATATATTTT
-	-	TRBV7-2	TRBJ2-7	17	CASSLGGGGSALYEQYF	TGTGCCAGCAGCTTAGGAGGGGGAGGCTCGGCGCTCTACGAGCAGTACTTC
-	-	TRBV11-2	TRBJ2-7	14	CASSLAGGPYEQYF	TGTGCCAGCAGCTTAGCGGGCGGGCCCTACGAGCAGTACTTC
once	-	TRBV5-4	TRBJ1-2	15	CASSLGDVSYYGYTF	TGTGCCAGCAGCTTAGGGGACGTTTCGTACTATGGCTACACCTTC
-	-	TRBV4-3	TRBJ2-3	20	CASSQEWGGSGLPGLDTQYF	TGCGCCAGCAGCCAAGAATGGGGGGGCTCTGGACTCCCCGGTCTAGATACGCAGTATTTT
-	TRBD1	TRBV13	TRBJ1-2	18	CASRKILGQTRANYGYTF	TGTGCCAGCAGGAAGATCCTGGGACAGACGCGGGCTAACTATGGCTACACCTTC
-	-	TRBV6-5	TRBJ1-1	15	CASSYSGIDSTEAFF	TGTGCCAGCAGTTACTCCGGCATTGACTCGACTGAAGCTTTCTTT
-	-	TRBV15	TRBJ2-5	19	CATSRLPKGPGYRQETQYF	TGTGCCACCAGCAGACTCCCTAAAGGTCCCGGTTATCGCCAAGAGACCCAGTACTTC
-	TRBD1	TRBV27	TRBJ2-1	14	CATRTGKGRNEQFF	TGTGCCACGCGGACAGGGAAAGGTAGGAATGAGCAGTTCTTC
-	TRBD2	TRBV5-1	TRBJ2-2	13	CATREGVAGELFF	TGCGCCACCCGGGAGGGAGTCGCCGGGGAGCTGTTTTTT
-	-	TRBV13	TRBJ2-4	16	CASSFRGRGAKNIQYF	TGTGCCAGCAGCTTTCGAGGGCGGGGAGCCAAAAACATTCAGTACTTC
few	-	TRBV7-6	TRBJ2-7	15	CASSQLMDSSYEQYF	TGTGCCAGCAGCCAATTAATGGACAGTTCCTACGAGCAGTACTTC
few	-	TRBV2	TRBJ1-5	13	CASSGQTRQPQHF	TGTGCCAGCAGTGGGCAGACGAGGCAGCCCCAGCATTTT
-	-	TRBV28	TRBJ2-7	11	CASRLDREQYF	TGTGCCAGCAGGCTGGACAGAGAGCAGTACTTC
few	TRBD1	TRBV4-1	TRBJ1-2	15	CASSHPGTGIYGYTF	TGCGCCAGCAGCCACCCCGGGACAGGGATCTATGGCTACACCTTC
few	-	TRBV18	TRBJ1-1	17	CASSPLPQGTKNTEAFF	TGTGCCAGCTCACCCTTGCCGCAGGGGACGAAAAACACTGAAGCTTTCTTT
-	-	TRBV7-8	TRBJ1-3	14	CASSLGGFGNTIYF	TGTGCCAGCAGCTTAGGGGGCTTTGGAAACACCATATATTTT
-	TRBD1	TRBV30	TRBJ1-6	14	CAWRGQGLSSPLHF	TGTGCCTGGAGAGGACAGGGGTTGAGTTCACCCCTCCACTTT
-	-	TRBV6-1	TRBJ2-2	15	CASSELTTNTGELFF	TGTGCCAGCAGTGAACTTACGACGAACACCGGGGAGCTGTTTTTT
-	-	TRBV6-1	TRBJ1-1	14	CASSRWGEDTEAFF	TGTGCCAGCAGTCGATGGGGGGAAGACACTGAAGCTTTCTTT
-	-	TRBV5-6	TRBJ2-7	13	CASSSGRGYEQYF	TGTGCCAGCAGCTCGGGACGGGGGTACGAGCAGTACTTC
few	-	TRBV28	TRBJ1-1	11	CASSMRTEAFF	TGTGCCAGCAGCATGAGGACTGAAGCTTTCTTT
-	TRBD1	TRBV10-3	TRBJ2-7	14	CAISPTGGSYEQYF	TGTGCCATCAGTCCGACAGGGGGGTCTTACGAGCAGTACTTC
-	-	TRBV29-1	TRBJ2-7	13	CSVVRGTGDEQYF	TGCAGCGTTGTTCGGGGGACCGGAGACGAGCAGTACTTC
few	TRBD1	TRBV13	TRBJ1-6	14	CASSLDRAGSPLHF	TGTGCCAGCAGCCTTGACAGGGCGGGTTCACCCCTCCACTTT
-	TRBD1	TRBV11-2	TRBJ2-2	15	CASSLGQGATGELFF	TGTGCCAGCAGCTTAGGACAGGGGGCCACCGGGGAGCTGTTTTTT
-	TRBD1	TRBV9	TRBJ1-6	15	CASSVTGVEGSPLHF	TGTGCCAGCAGCGTCACAGGGGTGGAAGGCTCACCCCTCCACTTT